This T cell receptor beta chain appears in the sequencing data of a study of T cells expressing NK-cell markers. On the study more broadly: Seropositivity for HCMV was found in most of the eight sequenced donors, with one seronegative.

TCRdb reprocessed the 5' RACE reads and keeps a single row for each CDR3 protein, giving no DNA. The sample includes about 150,000 distinct CDR3 sequences. Germline V gives CDR1 MGHRA, CDR2 YSYEKL. CDR3 size: 16 residues. This clonotype was sampled from a woman aged 50 to 60 in good health. This chain uses TRBV4-1 with TRBJ2-1; lacking DNA, the TRBD1 call made by TCRdb goes unchecked. The sample taken for sequencing was blood T cells: a sorted CD56 or NKG2C T cell subset, CD4+ or CD8+ T cells, or bulk PBMC T cells (not recorded which). CDR3 protein: CASSQQGAGSGNEQFF.